What follows are 32 T cell receptor beta chains derived from one specimen sequenced in a study of T cell responses to AZD1222 COVID-19 vaccine (dated by TCRdb to the early 2020s). Library preparation used the immunoSEQ multiplex PCR assay. As stored in TCRdb, this immuneACCESS dataset retains in-frame rearrangements with V and J assigned. A fraction of the clones does not appear; measured against another copy, unresolved V genes explain less than half of the discrepancy, and the remainder lacks a known reason. The sample yields about 130,000 clones; roughly 88% were counted once. The leading ten clones occupy 4.5% to 7% of the sample. The time point label of this sample denotes: about 28 days (+/-7) after the second vaccine dose. This material consisted of peripheral blood, taken 28 days after the second AZD1222 dose. Receptors were obtained from an adult who received the AZD1222 COVID-19 vaccine.

The chain has TRBV6-4 and TRBJ1-2; D is ambiguous. V was cut by 2 bases and J by 4 bases, with 8 bases left in between. The CDR3 runs 13 residues. The germline CDR1 and CDR2 sequences are MRHNA and SNTAGT. As DNA, the CDR3 is TGTGCCAGCAGTGACCCCAAGTTCTATGGCTACACCTTC. Its translation is CASSDPKFYGYTF.

The rearrangement uses TRBV19 and TRBJ1-2; TRBD1 matches 9 bases. This CDR3 has 17 residues. CDR1 and CDR2 from the germline V gene are LNHDA and SQIVND (reference sequence). V lost 7 bases, J lost 5 bases, and 17 bases stayed unmatched. DNA for the CDR3: TGTGCCAGTACCCCTACCCCCGGGACAGGGAATATTTATGGCTACACCTTC. Translation: CASTPTPGTGNIYGYTF. The full variable domain, in which reference TRBV19 and TRBJ1-2 provide the parts outside the CDR3, is DGGITQSPKYLFRKEGQNVTLSCEQNLNHDAMYWYRQDPGQGLRLIYYSQIVNDFQKGDIAEGYSVSREKKESFPLTVTSAQKNPTAFYLCASTPTPGTGNIYGYTFGSGTRLTVV.

The chain links TRBV9 to TRBJ1-5, with 10 bases identical to TRBD1. The CDR3 contains 14 residues. Per the germline V gene, CDR1 is SGDLS and CDR2 is YYNGEE. V trimming: 3 bases; J trimming: 6 bases; junction bases outside the gene matches: 3. The CDR3 loop reads CASSEGTGVQPQHF. CDR3 nucleotide sequence: TGTGCCAGCAGCGAGGGGACAGGGGTTCAGCCCCAGCATTTT. The entire variable domain, with the rest obtained from reference TRBV9 and TRBJ1-5, is as follows: DSGVTQTPKHLITATGQRVTLRCSPRSGDLSVYWYQQSLDQGLQFLIQYYNGEERAKGNILERFSAQQFPDLHSELNLSSLELGDSALYFCASSEGTGVQPQHFGDGTRLSIL.

The V and J genes are TRBV27 and TRBJ2-7; D is possibly TRBD1 or TRBD2 (5 bases each). The germline V and J ends were trimmed by 5 bases and 5 bases, with 16 bases remaining between them. The germline CDR1 and CDR2 sequences are MNHEY and SMNVEV (reference sequence). The CDR3 is made up of 14 amino acids. Here the CDR3 DNA reads TGTGCCAGCAGTCCGCGGACGGGGCTCGACGAGCAGTACTTC. Amino acid sequence: CASSPRTGLDEQYF.

The CDR3 region has the DNA TGTGCCAGCAGCCCTGCGAACACTGAAGCTTTCTTT. Amino acids: CASSPANTEAFF. The chain employs TRBV11-2 and TRBJ1-1, with no clear D. The CDR3 runs 12 residues. V gave up 5 bases and J gave up 1 base, with 5 bases separating them. Germline V gene data show CDR1 as SGHAT and CDR2 as FQNNGV.

The V gene is TRBV20-1, the J gene TRBJ1-2; D not certain. V was trimmed by 2 bases and J by 8 bases, leaving 6 bases between them. The CDR3 spans 10 residues. In germline, CDR1 is DFQATT, CDR2 SNEGSKA (reference sequence). Written as DNA, the CDR3 is TGCAGTGCTAGACCGGGGGGCTACACCTTC. Encoded protein: CSARPGGYTF.

The genes are TRBV5-5 and TRBJ1-4; TRBD1 might be the D (5 bases). Germline values: CDR1 SGHKS, CDR2 YYEKEE (reference sequence). CDR3 length: 16 amino acids. Trimming cost V 2 bases and J 2 bases, with 13 bases left between them. In nucleotides, the CDR3 is TGTGCCAGCAGCTTCCGAATCGGGGCTACTAATGAAAAACTGTTTTTT. Translating gives CASSFRIGATNEKLFF.

The chain combines TRBV3-1 (or the pseudogene TRBV3-2) with TRBJ2-1; 7 bases are a match to TRBD2. The CDR3 has 14 amino acids. The V gene's germline CDR1 is LGHDT and CDR2 YNNKEL (reference sequence). Trimming took 6 bases from V and 7 from J; bases not matched to a gene: 9. The CDR3: CASRNLAVYNEQFF. CDR3 bases: TGTGCCAGCAGGAATCTAGCGGTCTATAATGAGCAGTTCTTC.

The gene calls are TRBV6-5 and TRBJ2-1; 8 nucleotides match TRBD1. The CDR3 runs to 14 residues. The germline V gene encodes CDR1 MNHEY and CDR2 SVGAGI. The junction had 5 bases not matched to a gene; V was cut back by 2 bases and J by 8 bases. The chain's CDR3 is CASSYRQGADEQFF. For the CDR3, the DNA is TGTGCCAGCAGTTACCGGCAGGGGGCGGATGAGCAGTTCTTC.

This sequence joins TRBV19 and TRBJ2-7, with TRBD2 matching over 7 bases. Unmatched junction bases numbered 11, after V lost 7 bases and J lost 2 bases. This CDR3 comprises 15 residues. The germline V gene has CDR1 LNHDA and CDR2 SQIVND (reference sequence). The CDR3 reads CASTRRLADAYEQYF. CDR3 nucleotide sequence: TGTGCCAGTACCCGACGACTAGCAGATGCCTACGAGCAGTACTTC.

This chain links TRBV5-6 with TRBJ2-7; D might be TRBD2 (5 bases). The germline V and J ends were trimmed by 4 bases and 3 bases, with 8 bases remaining between them. The length of the CDR3 is 12 residues. The germline V gene has CDR1 SGHDT and CDR2 YYEEEE. CDR3 DNA: TGTGCCAGCAGCCCGGACTGCTACGAGCAGTACTTC. It specifies CASSPDCYEQYF.

V is TRBV6-5 and J is TRBJ1-2; 9 nucleotides agree with TRBD1. The CDR3 runs to 12 residues. Germline CDR1 and CDR2: MNHEY and SVGAGI. The J segment lost 8 bases and the V segment lost 6 bases, leaving 4 bases of the junction unmatched. CDR3 sequence: CASSTGTGGYTF. The CDR3 DNA follows: TGTGCCAGCAGCACCGGGACAGGGGGCTACACCTTC.

The chain links TRBV11-2 to TRBJ1-4; perhaps TRBD1 as D (6 bases). The V gene lost 4 bases and the J gene lost 3 bases, with 12 bases spanning the gap. Germline values: CDR1 SGHAT, CDR2 FQNNGV. This CDR3 spans 15 amino acids. CDR3: CASSSAGAANEKLFF. In DNA, the CDR3 is TGTGCCAGCAGCTCCGCAGGGGCCGCTAATGAAAAACTGTTTTTT.

The CDR3 sequence is CSGTGTVNTGELFF. CDR3 nucleotides: TGCAGCGGAACCGGGACAGTGAACACCGGGGAGCTGTTTTTT. The gene calls are TRBV29-1 and TRBJ2-2; the match to TRBD1 covers 7 bases. With V trimmed by 7 bases and J by 1 base, 6 bases remained unmatched. There are 14 residues in the CDR3. CDR1 is SQVTM, CDR2 ANQGSEA, per germline.

This clone was observed a handful of times. This CDR3 is CAISESGILTGSHEQYF. The DNA of the CDR3 is TGTGCCATCAGTGAGTCGGGGATACTGACAGGGTCCCACGAGCAGTACTTC. V usage is TRBV10-3 and J usage is TRBJ2-7; 7 bases align to TRBD1. V trimming: 0 bases; J trimming: 5 bases; junction bases outside the gene matches: 13. Germline V gene lookup returns CDR1 ENHRY and CDR2 SYGVKD. CDR3 length equals 17 residues.

The chain carries TRBV10-3 and TRBJ2-7; 7 bases are shared with TRBD1. Looked up from germline, CDR1 is ENHRY and CDR2 is SYGVKD. V gave up 6 bases and J gave up 5 bases; unmatched junction bases: 4. The CDR3 extends over 12 amino acids. CDR3 region: CAIRDRADEQYF. CDR3 in DNA: TGTGCCATCAGAGACAGGGCGGACGAGCAGTACTTC.

This chain joins TRBV12-3 or TRBV12-4 and TRBJ2-1; D remains unclear. V lost 6 bases and J 5 bases, leaving 11 bases between the germline ends. The CDR3 is made up of 13 amino acids. The CDR3 is CASSPGPHNEQFF. For the CDR3, the DNA is TGTGCCAGCAGCCCAGGCCCACACAATGAGCAGTTCTTC.

This clone was seen just once. This rearrangement joins TRBV10-3 to TRBJ2-3; D tentatively fits TRBD1 or TRBD2 (5 bases each). CDR3 length equals 15 residues. Germline V gives CDR1 ENHRY, CDR2 SYGVKD. Trimming stripped 4 bases from V and 0 bases from J, with 11 bases between. The CDR3 sequence: CAISGLRGSTDTQYF. The CDR3 region has the DNA TGTGCCATCAGTGGGCTGAGGGGTAGCACAGATACGCAGTATTTT.

This clone was seen only a few times. The chain uses TRBV4-2 and TRBJ1-4, with D uncertain. Germline CDR1 is LGHNA and CDR2 is YNFKEQ. Deletions cut 0 bases from V and 7 bases from J, with 6 bases between. The CDR3 is 13 residues long. The CDR3 DNA sequence: TGTGCCAGCAGCCAAGAAGGCGTTGAAAAACTGTTTTTT. Translating gives CASSQEGVEKLFF.

This clone appeared once. The rearrangement links TRBV2 to TRBJ2-3, with unresolved D. The CDR3 runs 12 residues. CDR1 is SNHLY, CDR2 FYNNEI, per germline. The V end was cut by 3 bases, the J end by 10 bases, with 11 bases between. The CDR3 sequence: CASSETGGAQYF. In DNA, the CDR3 is TGTGCCAGCAGTGAGACGGGTGGGGCGCAGTATTTT.

This sequence joins TRBV24-1 and TRBJ2-7; the D call may be TRBD1 or TRBD2 (5 bases each). The CDR3 is 13 residues long. Trimming left V 3 bases short and J 6 bases short, with 11 bases between. Germline-derived CDR1 and CDR2 are KGHDR and SFDVKD. CDR3 region: CATSDAGTSEQYF. In DNA form, the CDR3 reads TGTGCCACCAGTGATGCCGGGACGTCCGAGCAGTACTTC.

The CDR3 reads CASSQRTVKTINEKLFF. In DNA, the CDR3 is TGTGCCAGCAGTCAGCGTACGGTGAAAACTATTAATGAAAAACTGTTTTTT. The gene calls are TRBV27 and TRBJ1-4; no firm D call. Deletions cut 5 bases from V and 4 bases from J, with 20 bases between. CDR3 length equals 17 residues. The germline V gene has CDR1 MNHEY and CDR2 SMNVEV (reference sequence).

This clone came up once. The chain has TRBV6-6 and TRBJ1-1, with D unresolved. The germline V gene encodes CDR1 MNHNY and CDR2 SVGAGI (reference sequence). V was clipped by 6 bases and J by 3 bases, with 11 bases between them. The CDR3 contains 13 residues. The CDR3 spells CASSFDGHTEAFF. CDR3 coding DNA: TGTGCCAGCAGCTTCGACGGCCACACTGAAGCTTTCTTT.

This chain links TRBV9 with TRBJ2-1; no clear D. The germline V gene has CDR1 SGDLS and CDR2 YYNGEE. V lost 0 bases and J 0 bases, leaving 10 bases between the germline ends. The CDR3 length is 16 residues. CDR3 DNA sequence: TGTGCCAGCAGCGTAGCCGGCAGAGACTCCTACAATGAGCAGTTCTTC. Translation: CASSVAGRDSYNEQFF.

The chain is built from TRBV5-5 and TRBJ2-7; D unresolved. The CDR3 spans 13 residues. Trimming took 2 bases from V and 6 from J, leaving 12 bases between them. The germline V gene has CDR1 SGHKS and CDR2 YYEKEE (reference sequence). CDR3 DNA sequence: TGTGCCAGCAGCTTCCTCCATCGGCGCGAGCAGTACTTC. It translates to CASSFLHRREQYF. The entire variable domain, with the rest obtained from reference TRBV5-5 and TRBJ2-7, is as follows: DAGVTQSPTHLIKTRGQQVTLRCSPISGHKSVSWYQQVLGQGPQFIFQYYEKEERGRGNFPDRFSARQFPNYSSELNVNALLLGDSALYLCASSFLHRREQYFGPGTRLTVT.

This chain connects TRBV19 to TRBJ1-1, with D perhaps matching TRBD1 (5 bases). Germline CDR1 reads LNHDA; CDR2 reads SQIVND (reference sequence). Trimming pared 3 bases from V and 6 bases from J, leaving 11 bases between. The CDR3 is 13 amino acids. CDR3 bases: TGTGCCAGTAGTATCCTGGGGGACCCTGAAGCTTTCTTT. Amino acid sequence: CASSILGDPEAFF.

The V and J genes are TRBV5-1 and TRBJ2-1; D not certain. The CDR3 loop spans 15 amino acids. Trimming cost V 0 bases and J 3 bases, with 10 bases left between them. From germline, CDR1 is SGHRS and CDR2 YFSETQ. DNA for the CDR3: TGCGCCAGCAGCTTGGCACTGACCGACTACAATGAGCAGTTCTTC. Translating it yields CASSLALTDYNEQFF.

The chain combines TRBV6-5 with TRBJ2-4, with D tentatively TRBD2 (7 bases). This CDR3 is 15 amino acids long. V lost 10 bases to trimming and J lost 2 bases, with 18 bases between them. Germline V gives CDR1 MNHEY, CDR2 SVGAGI. The CDR3: CATSRGAPPKNIQYF. The CDR3 DNA follows: TGTGCCACCTCCCGGGGGGCGCCCCCCAAAAACATTCAGTACTTC.

This clone occurred once. The rearrangement joins TRBV27 to TRBJ2-1, with TRBD2 matching 9 bases. This CDR3 spans 14 amino acids. Germline V gene data show CDR1 as MNHEY and CDR2 as SMNVEV (reference sequence). V shed 6 bases, J shed 5 bases, and the junction held 5 bases outside the gene matches. The CDR3 reads CASSRAGGDNEQFF. CDR3 DNA: TGTGCCAGCAGCCGAGCGGGAGGAGACAATGAGCAGTTCTTC.

J is TRBJ2-2 and V is TRBV5-1; 13 bases are a match to TRBD2. J was trimmed by 7 bases and V by 7 bases; bases with no gene match: 4. The CDR3 spans 14 residues. Per the germline V gene, CDR1 is SGHRS and CDR2 is YFSETQ. This CDR3 is CASRLAGGVGELFF. CDR3 in DNA: TGCGCCAGCCGACTAGCGGGAGGAGTCGGGGAGCTGTTTTTT.

This clone has a single count. This chain uses TRBV4-1 with TRBJ2-5; 11 bases agree with TRBD1. Germline V gene lookup returns CDR1 MGHRA and CDR2 YSYEKL. The V and J ends lost 5 bases and 7 bases, in that order; junction bases with no gene match: 6. The CDR3 consists of 14 residues. For the CDR3, the DNA is TGCGCCAGCAGCGAACCGGGACAGGGGGGGACCCAGTACTTC. Its translation is CASSEPGQGGTQYF.

The chain couples TRBV6-2 or TRBV6-3 to TRBJ1-6; D gene unclear. In germline, CDR1 is MNHEY, CDR2 SVGEGT. V gave up 2 bases and J gave up 6 bases, with 11 bases separating them. CDR3 size: 15 residues. DNA of the CDR3: TGTGCCAGCAGTTACGGCGGCAGTGGTAATTCACCCCTCCACTTT. Residues: CASSYGGSGNSPLHF.